One sample yielded the 19 T cell receptor beta chains listed below, sequenced in a study of cytomegalovirus exposure and HLA in healthy donors. The PCR had 60 Vbeta and 13 Jbeta primers. This table comes from immunoSEQ multiplex PCR, and its TCRdb copy is limited to in-frame clones, with some not included. Of approximately 190,000 clones in the sample, approximately 80% were seen once. The sample consisted of PBMCs. Receptor source: a woman aged 30 to 39 in good health and CMV-seropositive.

This clone was detected only a few times. The chain joins TRBV6-6 to TRBJ1-6; TRBD1 is a possible D gene (5 bases). Germline CDR1 MNHNY, CDR2 SVGAGI (reference sequence). This CDR3 region has 14 residues. V shed 0 bases and J shed 10 bases, with 10 bases lying between them. CDR3 nucleotide sequence: TGTGCCAGCAGTTACTCGGGGGGAAACTCACCCCTCCACTTT. It specifies CASSYSGGNSPLHF.

The chain is built from TRBV7-9 and TRBJ2-3; maybe TRBD1 (6 bases). CDR3 length: 17 residues. Deletions cut 5 bases from V and 0 bases from J, with 18 bases between. CDR1 and CDR2 from the germline V gene are SEHNR and FQNEAQ (reference sequence). The CDR3 region is CASSAAPGTLSTDTQYF. The CDR3 region has the DNA TGTGCCAGCAGCGCTGCCCCCGGGACACTCAGCACAGATACGCAGTATTTT. Full variable domain (rest looked up from reference TRBV7-9 and TRBJ2-3): DTGVSQNPRHKITKRGQNVTFRCDPISEHNRLYWYRQTLGQGPEFLTYFQNEAQLEKSRLLSDRFSAERPKGSFSTLEIQRTEQGDSAMYLCASSAAPGTLSTDTQYFGPGTRLTVL.

This chain connects TRBV28 to TRBJ2-5, with D possibly being TRBD2 (6 bases). V dropped 3 bases and J dropped 6 bases, with 14 bases sitting between them. This CDR3 spans 14 amino acids. The germline V gene has CDR1 MDHEN and CDR2 SYDVKM. The CDR3 nucleotides are TGTGCCAGCAGTTTTAGCGAGGAGGGAAAGACCCAGTACTTC. Residues: CASSFSEEGKTQYF.

Notes on this clone: The junction differs from germline at one of its ends, possibly a read error. The chain uses TRBV7-9 and TRBJ1-1; a possible D gene is TRBD1 (6 bases). The CDR3 has 16 residues. Germline V lookup: CDR1 SEHNR, CDR2 FQNEAQ (reference sequence). CDR3 protein: CSSSLGGGTMNTEAFF. CDR3 DNA: TGTTCCAGCAGCTTAGGGGGGGGGACGATGAACACTGAAGCTTTCTTT. The full variable domain, with the rest looked up from reference TRBV7-9 and TRBJ1-1, is DTGVSQNPRHKITKRGQNVTFRCDPISEHNRLYWYRQTLGQGPEFLTYFQNEAQLEKSRLLSDRFSAERPKGSFSTLEIQRTEQGDSAMYLCSSSLGGGTMNTEAFFGQGTRLTVV.

The V and J genes are TRBV19 and TRBJ2-2; D possibly corresponds to TRBD2 (6 bases). The germline CDR1 and CDR2 sequences are LNHDA and SQIVND (reference sequence). The CDR3 loop spans 15 amino acids. V was trimmed by 2 bases and J by 3 bases, leaving 10 bases between them. CDR3 sequence: CASSIPGDDTGELFF. DNA for the CDR3: TGTGCCAGTAGTATACCGGGGGATGACACCGGGGAGCTGTTTTTT. The full variable domain, completed using reference TRBV19 and TRBJ2-2, is DGGITQSPKYLFRKEGQNVTLSCEQNLNHDAMYWYRQDPGQGLRLIYYSQIVNDFQKGDIAEGYSVSREKKESFPLTVTSAQKNPTAFYLCASSIPGDDTGELFFGEGSRLTVL.

J is TRBJ2-1 and V is TRBV11-2; 11 bases fit TRBD2. J was trimmed by 9 bases and V by 7 bases; bases with no gene match: 11. Germline CDR1 reads SGHAT; CDR2 reads FQNNGV. The CDR3 sequence is 15 residues long. In DNA, the CDR3 is TGTGCCAGCACCCAGGGGACTAGCGGCTTTGCTGAGCAGTTCTTC. It yields the protein CASTQGTSGFAEQFF.

J is TRBJ2-7 and V is TRBV6-5, with D perhaps matching TRBD2 (6 bases). Deletions cut 5 bases from V and 6 bases from J, with 14 bases between. CDR1 is MNHEY and CDR2 is SVGAGI in the germline V gene. The CDR3 covers 13 residues. CDR3: CASSRDGRGEQYF. The DNA for the CDR3 is TGTGCCAGCAGTCGGGACGGGAGAGGCGAGCAGTACTTC.

The V and J genes are TRBV6-4 and TRBJ2-2, with D possibly TRBD2 on 5 matching bases. The germline CDR1 and CDR2 sequences are MRHNA and SNTAGT. The CDR3 is 14 residues long. Trimming removed 8 bases from V and 2 bases from J, with 12 bases in between. This chain's CDR3 is CASSLDFNTGELFF. The CDR3, as DNA: TGTGCCAGCTCTTTGGACTTTAACACCGGGGAGCTGTTTTTT.

Here the CDR3 reads CASSLRGLNSYEQYF. The CDR3 DNA follows: TGTGCCAGCTCACTTAGGGGGCTGAACTCCTACGAGCAGTACTTC. The chain recombines TRBV18 with TRBJ2-7, with TRBD1 matching 7 bases. Germline V CDR1 and CDR2: KGHSH, LQKENI. The J segment lost 0 bases and the V segment lost 4 bases, leaving 6 bases of the junction unmatched. The CDR3 contains 15 residues.

V is TRBV7-8 and J is TRBJ1-1, with D uncertain. This CDR3 spans 18 amino acids. Trimming shortened V by 5 bases and J by 0 bases, and 22 bases separated the two germline ends. Looked up from germline, CDR1 is SGHVS and CDR2 is FQNEAQ. CDR3 nucleotides: TGTGCCAGCAGCCTCCTGAGCCCGGCCGGCGGTATGAACACTGAAGCTTTCTTT. It is translated as CASSLLSPAGGMNTEAFF.

The chain carries TRBV30 and TRBJ2-7; a weak D match, TRBD1 (5 bases). Germline V lookup: CDR1 GTSNPN, CDR2 SVGIG (reference sequence). The CDR3 length is 13 residues. Trimming pared 0 bases from V and 2 bases from J, leaving 8 bases between. CDR3 DNA: TGTGCCTGGAGTGTATGGGGCCCCTACGAGCAGTACTTC. Protein sequence: CAWSVWGPYEQYF.

V and J are TRBV4-2 and TRBJ1-1; a weak D match, TRBD1 (6 bases). The germline V gene has CDR1 LGHNA and CDR2 YNFKEQ. Trimming cost V 2 bases and J 2 bases, with 12 bases left between them. This CDR3 has 15 residues. The CDR3 reads CASSQYPGDNTEAFF. The CDR3 region has the DNA TGTGCCAGCAGCCAATATCCAGGGGATAACACTGAAGCTTTCTTT.

The rearrangement uses TRBV28 and TRBJ1-2; a possible D gene is TRBD1 (6 bases). The CDR3 extends over 15 amino acids. The germline V and J ends were trimmed by 6 bases and 5 bases, with 19 bases remaining between them. Per germline, CDR1 MDHEN and CDR2 SYDVKM. CDR3 DNA: TGTGCCAGCAGGGCTACAGGGAGAGAGGGATATGGCTACACCTTC. Encoded protein: CASRATGREGYGYTF.

CDR3 in DNA: TGTGCCAGCAGACTCGGCCCTAAGGGACAGTTCGCTACGCAGTTCTTC. Its protein is CASRLGPKGQFATQFF. The chain employs TRBV27 and TRBJ2-1; TRBD1 aligns across 7 bases. The CDR3 has 16 amino acids. Germline lookup yields CDR1 MNHEY and CDR2 SMNVEV (reference sequence). V shed 6 bases, J shed 12 bases, and the junction held 20 bases outside the gene matches.

The chain joins TRBV6-1 to TRBJ1-5; no reliable D call. Trimming took off 1 base at V and 0 bases at J, with 7 bases between the two ends. There are 15 residues in the CDR3. Germline V gene lookup returns CDR1 MNHNS and CDR2 SASEGT. The CDR3 DNA reads as TGTGCCAGCAGTGAAGACGACAATAGCAATCAGCCCCAGCATTTT. Protein sequence: CASSEDDNSNQPQHF.

A note on this clone: A junction end diverges from the germline sequence, so it may reflect a read error. This CDR3 is also generated by other DNA sequences in the sample. The J gene is TRBJ2-5, the V gene TRBV30, with TRBD1 matching 8 bases. Germline V gene data show CDR1 as GTSNPN and CDR2 as SVGIG (reference sequence). This CDR3 contains 15 residues. CDR3 in amino acids: CAYNPPPGGGETQYF. CDR3 coding DNA: TGTGCCTACAACCCACCCCCAGGGGGCGGGGAGACCCAATACTTC.

This sequence joins TRBV4-3 and TRBJ2-6, with a possible D match to TRBD2 (5 bases). Looked up from germline, CDR1 is LGHNA and CDR2 is YSLEER. CDR3 length equals 17 residues. The V gene lost 4 bases and the J gene lost 2 bases, with 15 bases spanning the gap. The CDR3 here is CASSLRSPGTGANVLTF. The CDR3, as DNA: TGCGCCAGCAGCCTTCGATCTCCGGGAACTGGGGCCAACGTCCTGACTTTC.

A word on this clone: A junction end diverges from the germline sequence, so it may reflect a read error. The same CDR3 is also encoded by other DNA sequences in this sample. The gene calls are TRBV7-2 and TRBJ2-5; 10 nucleotides match TRBD2. CDR1 is SGHTA, CDR2 FQGNSA, per germline. The CDR3 spans 14 residues. The CDR3 bases are TGTGCCAGCAGCCTAGCGGGAGTACAAGAGACCCAGTACTTC. It is translated as CASSLAGVQETQYF.

This chain links TRBV10-3 with TRBJ1-1; 12 bases fit TRBD1. The CDR3 contains 16 residues. Looked up from germline, CDR1 is ENHRY and CDR2 is SYGVKD. Trimming cost V 6 bases and J 7 bases; bases outside gene matches: 12. The CDR3 loop reads CAISGTGGSSTFEAFF. In nucleotides, the CDR3 is TGTGCCATCAGCGGGACAGGGGGCTCTTCCACCTTTGAAGCTTTCTTT.